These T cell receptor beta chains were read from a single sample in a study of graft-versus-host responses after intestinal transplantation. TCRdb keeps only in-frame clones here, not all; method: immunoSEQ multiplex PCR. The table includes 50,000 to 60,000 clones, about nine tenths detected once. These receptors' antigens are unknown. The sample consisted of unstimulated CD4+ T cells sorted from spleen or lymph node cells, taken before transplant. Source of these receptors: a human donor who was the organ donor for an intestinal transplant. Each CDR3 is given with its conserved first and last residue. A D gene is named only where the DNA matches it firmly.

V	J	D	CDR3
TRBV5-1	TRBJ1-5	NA	CASSLWAGQPQHF
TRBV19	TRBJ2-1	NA	CASSMTLIGSARSNEQFF
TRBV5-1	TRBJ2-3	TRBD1	CASSLDRGSTDTQYF
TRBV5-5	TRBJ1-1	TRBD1	CASSSTGDEAFF
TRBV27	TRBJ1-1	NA	CASSRGQRYTEAFF
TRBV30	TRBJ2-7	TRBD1	CAWSQDRGIPYEQYF
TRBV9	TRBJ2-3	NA	CASSVTRFGTDTQYF
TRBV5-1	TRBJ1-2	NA	CASSLSAQDYGYTF
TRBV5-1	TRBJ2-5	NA	CASRDSQETQYF
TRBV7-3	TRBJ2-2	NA	CASSFGPQKRAGELFF
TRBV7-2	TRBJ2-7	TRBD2	CASSLQVAGGSYEQYF
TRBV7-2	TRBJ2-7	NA	CASSLRGSTIRQYEQYF
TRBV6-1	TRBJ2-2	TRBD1	CASSGQGTGELFF
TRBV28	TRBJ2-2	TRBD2	CASSKLGGGTSGSGELFF
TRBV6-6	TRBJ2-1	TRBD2	CASSYRRTSGEQFF
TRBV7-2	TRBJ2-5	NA	CASSLDSQTQYF
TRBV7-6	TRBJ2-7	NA	CASSLACYHAHWVYEQYF
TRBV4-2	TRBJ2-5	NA	CASSQDDGQETQYF
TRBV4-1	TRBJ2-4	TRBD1	CASSHPTGDRRDF
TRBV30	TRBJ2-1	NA	CAWSQTEEPFF
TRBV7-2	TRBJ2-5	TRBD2	CASSLGTSGRNGKTQYF
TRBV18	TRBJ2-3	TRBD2	CASSPALRLAASTDTQYF
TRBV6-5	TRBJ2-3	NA	CASRRVAASTDTQYF
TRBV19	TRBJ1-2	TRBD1	CASSFRDRDYGYTF
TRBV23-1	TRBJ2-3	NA	CASSQSSSGSTDTQYF
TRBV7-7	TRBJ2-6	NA	CASSVGRVPQSRANVLTF
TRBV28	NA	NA	CASNTYQETQYF
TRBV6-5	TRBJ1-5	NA	CASSRSSNQPQHF
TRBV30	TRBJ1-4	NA	CARSGALNEKLFF
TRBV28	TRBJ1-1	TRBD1	CASSLQGARRTEASF
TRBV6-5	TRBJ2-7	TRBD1	CASRRTGDYEQYF
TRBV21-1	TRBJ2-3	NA	CASSKGAGLAGADTQYF
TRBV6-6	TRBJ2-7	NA	CASSYSGEQYF
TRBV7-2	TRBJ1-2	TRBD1	CASSSGTGVGYTF
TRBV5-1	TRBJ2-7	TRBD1	CASRTAGTGADEQYF
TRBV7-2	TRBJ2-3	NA	CASSLVAGRPTDTQYF
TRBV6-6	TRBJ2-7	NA	CASSYSLYEQYF
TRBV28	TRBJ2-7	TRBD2	CASSLGRLAPYEQYF
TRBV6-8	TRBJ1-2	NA	CASSYRTPYGYTF
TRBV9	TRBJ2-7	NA	CASSISASSYEQYF
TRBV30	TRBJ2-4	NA	CAWSVKNIQYF
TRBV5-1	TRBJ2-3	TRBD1	CASSGRTGGAADTQYF
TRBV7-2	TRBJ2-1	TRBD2	CASSPQLLAGGHYNEQFF
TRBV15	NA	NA	CATSRDRQKRYEQYF
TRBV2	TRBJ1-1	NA	CASSEDLDTRNTEAFF
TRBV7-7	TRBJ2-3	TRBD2	CASSFGAGGLDTQYF
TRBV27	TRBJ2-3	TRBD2	CASSIGTSRTDTQYF
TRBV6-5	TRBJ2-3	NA	CASSYYTDTQYF
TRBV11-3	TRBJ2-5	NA	CASSLDTRETQYF
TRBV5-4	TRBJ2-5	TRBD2	CASSITGTRGETQYF
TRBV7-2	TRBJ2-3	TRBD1	CASSSPGTGIPDTQYF
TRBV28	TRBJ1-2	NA	CASSLFGRYGYTF
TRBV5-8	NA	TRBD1	CASARDRPFGEQYF
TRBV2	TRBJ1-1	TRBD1	CASGGTGWGTEAFF
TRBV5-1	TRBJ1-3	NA	CASSFGLISGNTIYF
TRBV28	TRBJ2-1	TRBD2	CAIQFGGGSASSYNEQFF
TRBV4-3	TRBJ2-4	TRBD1	CASSQDGTGGNIQYF
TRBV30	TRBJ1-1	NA	CAWSVRGDTEAFF
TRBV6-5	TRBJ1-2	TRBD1	CASSRDRDYGYTF